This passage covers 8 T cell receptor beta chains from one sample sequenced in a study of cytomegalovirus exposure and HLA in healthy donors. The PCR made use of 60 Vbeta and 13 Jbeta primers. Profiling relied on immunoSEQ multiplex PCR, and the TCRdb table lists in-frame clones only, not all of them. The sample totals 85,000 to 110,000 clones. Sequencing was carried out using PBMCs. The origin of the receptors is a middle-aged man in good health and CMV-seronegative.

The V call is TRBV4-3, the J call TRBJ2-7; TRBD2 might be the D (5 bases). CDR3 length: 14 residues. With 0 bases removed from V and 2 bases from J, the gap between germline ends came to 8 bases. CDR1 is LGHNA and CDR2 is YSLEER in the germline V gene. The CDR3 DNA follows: TGCGCCAGCAGCCAAGATGCCGGGGCCTACGAGCAGTACTTC. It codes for CASSQDAGAYEQYF.

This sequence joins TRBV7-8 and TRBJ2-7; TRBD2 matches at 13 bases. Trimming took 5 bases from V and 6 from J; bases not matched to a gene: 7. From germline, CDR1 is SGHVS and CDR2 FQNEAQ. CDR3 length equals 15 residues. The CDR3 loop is CASSPGLAGALEQYF. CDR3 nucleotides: TGTGCCAGCAGCCCAGGACTAGCGGGAGCGCTCGAGCAGTACTTC. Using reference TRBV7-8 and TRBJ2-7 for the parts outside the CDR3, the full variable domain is GAGVSQSPRYKVAKRGQDVALRCDPISGHVSLFWYQQALGQGPEFLTYFQNEAQLDKSGLPSDRFFAERPEGSVSTLKIQRTQQEDSAVYLCASSPGLAGALEQYFGPGTRLTVT.

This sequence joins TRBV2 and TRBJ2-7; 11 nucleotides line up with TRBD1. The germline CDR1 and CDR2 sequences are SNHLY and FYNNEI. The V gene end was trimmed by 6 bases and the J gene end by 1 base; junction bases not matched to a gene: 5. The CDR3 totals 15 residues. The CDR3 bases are TGTGCCAGCAGCGGGGGACAGGGGGGATCCTACGAGCAGTACTTC. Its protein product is CASSGGQGGSYEQYF. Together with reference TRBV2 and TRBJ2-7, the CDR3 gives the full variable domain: EPEVTQTPSHQVTQMGQEVILRCVPISNHLYFYWYRQILGQKVEFLVSFYNNEISEKSEIFDDQFSVERPDGSNFTLKIRSTKLEDSAMYFCASSGGQGGSYEQYFGPGTRLTVT.

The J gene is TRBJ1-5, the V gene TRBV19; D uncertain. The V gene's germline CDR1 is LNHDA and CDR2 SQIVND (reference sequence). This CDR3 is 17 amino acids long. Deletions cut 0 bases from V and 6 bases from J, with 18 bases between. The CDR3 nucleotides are TGTGCCAGTAGTATAGAGGCAGGAGGAAGCTTGGTTCAGCCCCAGCATTTT. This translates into CASSIEAGGSLVQPQHF.

CDR3 sequence reads: CSGGGGGGELFF. The DNA of the CDR3 is TGCAGCGGGGGCGGGGGAGGCGGGGAGCTGTTTTTT. The chain couples TRBV29-1 to TRBJ2-2, with 7 positions matching TRBD2. This CDR3 region has 12 residues. Germline CDR1 and CDR2: SQVTM and ANQGSEA. V dropped 7 bases and J dropped 7; count of bases not matched to a gene: 6.

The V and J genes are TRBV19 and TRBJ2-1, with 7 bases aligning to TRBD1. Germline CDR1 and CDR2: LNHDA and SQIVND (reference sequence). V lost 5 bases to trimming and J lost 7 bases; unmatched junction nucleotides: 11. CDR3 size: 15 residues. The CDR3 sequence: CASSPRDSSWNEQFF. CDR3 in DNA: TGTGCCAGTAGTCCTCGGGACAGTAGTTGGAATGAGCAGTTCTTC. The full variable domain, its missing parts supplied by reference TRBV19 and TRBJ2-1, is DGGITQSPKYLFRKEGQNVTLSCEQNLNHDAMYWYRQDPGQGLRLIYYSQIVNDFQKGDIAEGYSVSREKKESFPLTVTSAQKNPTAFYLCASSPRDSSWNEQFFGPGTRLTVL.

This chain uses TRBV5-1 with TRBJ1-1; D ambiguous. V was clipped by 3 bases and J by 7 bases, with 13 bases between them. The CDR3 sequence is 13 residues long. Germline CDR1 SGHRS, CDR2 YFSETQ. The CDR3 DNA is TGCGCCAGCAGCTACGAGGGTCTGGTTGAAGCTTTCTTT. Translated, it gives CASSYEGLVEAFF.

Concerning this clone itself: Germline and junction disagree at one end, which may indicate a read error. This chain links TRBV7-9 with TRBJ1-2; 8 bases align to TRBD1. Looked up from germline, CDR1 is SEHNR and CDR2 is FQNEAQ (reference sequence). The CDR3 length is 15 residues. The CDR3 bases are TGTGCCAGCAGCTACGGACAGGGTCTAAACTCTGGCTACACCTTC. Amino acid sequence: CASSYGQGLNSGYTF.